A single T cell receptor (beta chain) is shown here with its context. The sample belongs to a study of PD-1 and CTLA-4 blockade in melanoma. Sequenced by immunoSEQ multiplex PCR; TCRdb stores in-frame clones only, minus some. The data show 9,000 to 13,000 clones, with roughly 82% seen just once and around a third held by the top ten. Germline V lookup: CDR1 LNHDA, CDR2 SQIVND (reference sequence). This CDR3 comprises 12 residues. Trimming left V 7 bases short and J 1 base short, with 7 bases between. Here the sequenced sample was CD8+ T cells from peripheral blood, taken from a patient given anti-PD-1 treatment. The chain is built from TRBV19 and TRBJ1-1; D is undetermined. The receptor was isolated from a human donor with melanoma. CDR3 nucleotide sequence: TGTGCCAGTATGGCGGGGAACACTGAAGCTTTCTTT. It specifies CASMAGNTEAFF.